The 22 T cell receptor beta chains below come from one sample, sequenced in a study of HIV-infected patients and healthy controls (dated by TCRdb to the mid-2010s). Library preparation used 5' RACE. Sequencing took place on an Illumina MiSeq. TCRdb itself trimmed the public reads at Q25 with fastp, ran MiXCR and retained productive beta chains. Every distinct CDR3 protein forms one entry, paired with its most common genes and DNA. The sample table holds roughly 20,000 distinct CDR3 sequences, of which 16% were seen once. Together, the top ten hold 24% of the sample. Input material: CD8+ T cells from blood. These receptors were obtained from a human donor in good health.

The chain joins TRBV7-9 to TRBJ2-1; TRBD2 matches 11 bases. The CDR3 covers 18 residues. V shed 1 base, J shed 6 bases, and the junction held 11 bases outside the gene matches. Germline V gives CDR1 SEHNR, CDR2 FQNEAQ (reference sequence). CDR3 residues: CASSLVISLGTSGNEQFF. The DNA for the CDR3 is TGTGCCAGCAGCTTAGTTATCTCTTTAGGGACTAGCGGCAATGAGCAGTTCTTC.

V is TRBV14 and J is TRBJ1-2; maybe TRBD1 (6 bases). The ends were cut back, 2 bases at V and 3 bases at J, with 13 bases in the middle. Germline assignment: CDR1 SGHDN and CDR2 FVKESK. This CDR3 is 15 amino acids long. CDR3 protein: CASSQHPGDYYGYTF. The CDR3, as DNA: TGTGCCAGCAGCCAACACCCAGGGGACTACTATGGCTACACCTTC.

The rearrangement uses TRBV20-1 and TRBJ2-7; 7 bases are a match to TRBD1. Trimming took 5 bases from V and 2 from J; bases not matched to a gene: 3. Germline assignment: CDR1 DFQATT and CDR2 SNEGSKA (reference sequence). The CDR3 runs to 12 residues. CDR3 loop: CSAQGQAYEQYF. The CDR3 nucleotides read TGCAGTGCTCAAGGACAGGCCTACGAGCAGTACTTC.

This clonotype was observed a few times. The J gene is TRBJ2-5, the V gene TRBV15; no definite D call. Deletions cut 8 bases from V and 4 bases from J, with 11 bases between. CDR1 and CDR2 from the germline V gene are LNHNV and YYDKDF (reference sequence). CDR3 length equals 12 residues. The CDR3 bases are TGTGCCACCTCTCAGGATCTAGAGACCCAGTACTTC. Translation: CATSQDLETQYF. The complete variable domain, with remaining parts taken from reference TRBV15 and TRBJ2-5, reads DAMVIQNPRYQVTQFGKPVTLSCSQTLNHNVMYWYQQKSSQAPKLLFHYYDKDFNNEADTPDNFQSRRPNTSFCFLDIRSPGLGDTAMYLCATSQDLETQYFGPGTRLLVL.

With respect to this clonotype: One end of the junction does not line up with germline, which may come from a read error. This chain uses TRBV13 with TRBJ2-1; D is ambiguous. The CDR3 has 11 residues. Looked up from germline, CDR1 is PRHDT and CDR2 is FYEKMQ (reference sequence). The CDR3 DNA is TGTGCCAGCAGCTTAGTAGGTGAGGAGTTCTTC. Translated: CASSLVGEEFF.

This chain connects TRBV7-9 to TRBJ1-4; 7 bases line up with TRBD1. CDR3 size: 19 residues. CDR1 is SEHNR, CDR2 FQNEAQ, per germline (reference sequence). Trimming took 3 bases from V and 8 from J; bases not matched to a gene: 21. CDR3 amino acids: CASSLGIRGVTGLKEKLFF. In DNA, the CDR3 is TGTGCCAGCAGCTTGGGAATTCGCGGCGTGACAGGGCTTAAAGAAAAACTGTTTTTT. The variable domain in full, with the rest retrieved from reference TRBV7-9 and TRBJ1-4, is DTGVSQNPRHKITKRGQNVTFRCDPISEHNRLYWYRQTLGQGPEFLTYFQNEAQLEKSRLLSDRFSAERPKGSFSTLEIQRTEQGDSAMYLCASSLGIRGVTGLKEKLFFGSGTQLSVL.

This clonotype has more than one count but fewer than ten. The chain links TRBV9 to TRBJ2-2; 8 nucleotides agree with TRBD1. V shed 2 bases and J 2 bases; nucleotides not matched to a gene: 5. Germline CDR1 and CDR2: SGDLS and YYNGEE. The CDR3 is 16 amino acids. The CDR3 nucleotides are TGTGCCAGCAGCGTTAAGACAGGGGTTAACACCGGGGAGCTGTTTTTT. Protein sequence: CASSVKTGVNTGELFF.

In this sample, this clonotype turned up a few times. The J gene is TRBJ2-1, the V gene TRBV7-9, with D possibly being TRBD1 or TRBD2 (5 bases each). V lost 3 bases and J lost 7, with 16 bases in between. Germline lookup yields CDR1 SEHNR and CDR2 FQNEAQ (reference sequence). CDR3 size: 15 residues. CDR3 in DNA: TGTGCCAGCAGCTTTCCAAGGGGAGCTGGGAATGAGCAGTTCTTC. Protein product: CASSFPRGAGNEQFF.

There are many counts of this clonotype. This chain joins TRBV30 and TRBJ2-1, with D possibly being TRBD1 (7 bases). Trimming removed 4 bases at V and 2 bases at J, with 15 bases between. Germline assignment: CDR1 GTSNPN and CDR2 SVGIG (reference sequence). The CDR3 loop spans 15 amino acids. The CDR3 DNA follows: TGTGCCTGGACGGGAGAGGGGGCGACCTACAATGAGCAGTTCTTC. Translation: CAWTGEGATYNEQFF.

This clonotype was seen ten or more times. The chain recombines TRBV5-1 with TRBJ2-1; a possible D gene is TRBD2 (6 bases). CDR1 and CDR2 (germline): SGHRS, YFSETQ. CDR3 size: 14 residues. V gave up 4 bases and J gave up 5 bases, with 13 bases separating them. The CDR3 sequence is CASSRSGPHNEQFF. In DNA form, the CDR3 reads TGCGCCAGCAGCCGTAGCGGACCTCACAATGAGCAGTTCTTC.

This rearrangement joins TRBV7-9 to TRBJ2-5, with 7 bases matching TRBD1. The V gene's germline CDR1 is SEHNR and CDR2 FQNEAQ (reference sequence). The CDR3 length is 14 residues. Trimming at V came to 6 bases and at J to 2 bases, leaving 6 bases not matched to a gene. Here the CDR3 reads CASRTGQRQETQYF. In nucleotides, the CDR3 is TGTGCCAGCAGGACGGGACAGAGACAAGAGACCCAGTACTTC.

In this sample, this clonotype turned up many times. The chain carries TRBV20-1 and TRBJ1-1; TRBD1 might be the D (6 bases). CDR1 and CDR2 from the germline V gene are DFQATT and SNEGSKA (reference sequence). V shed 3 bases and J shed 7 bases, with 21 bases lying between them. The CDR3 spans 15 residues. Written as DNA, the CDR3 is TGCAGTGCTAGTAGAGGGTTATTGGGGGGCGGTGAAGCTTTCTTT. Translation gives CSASRGLLGGGEAFF.

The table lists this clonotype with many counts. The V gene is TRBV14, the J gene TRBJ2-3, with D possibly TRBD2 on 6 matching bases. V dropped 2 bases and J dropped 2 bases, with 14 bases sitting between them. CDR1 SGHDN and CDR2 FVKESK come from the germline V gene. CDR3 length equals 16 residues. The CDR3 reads CASSQPTRMATDTQYF. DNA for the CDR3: TGTGCCAGCAGCCAACCGACTAGAATGGCCACAGATACGCAGTATTTT.

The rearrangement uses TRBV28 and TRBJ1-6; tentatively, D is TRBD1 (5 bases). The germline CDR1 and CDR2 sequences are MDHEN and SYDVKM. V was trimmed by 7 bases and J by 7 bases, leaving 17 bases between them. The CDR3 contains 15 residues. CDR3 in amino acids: CASTNLVGVNSPLHF. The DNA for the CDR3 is TGTGCCAGCACCAACCTGGTAGGGGTAAATTCACCCCTCCACTTT.

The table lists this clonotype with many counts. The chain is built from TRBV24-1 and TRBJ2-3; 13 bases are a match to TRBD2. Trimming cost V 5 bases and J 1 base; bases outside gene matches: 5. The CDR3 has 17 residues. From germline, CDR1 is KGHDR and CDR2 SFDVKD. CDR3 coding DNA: TGTGCCACCAGTGCAGGACTAGCGGGAGCGGGCACAGATACGCAGTATTTT. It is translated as CATSAGLAGAGTDTQYF.

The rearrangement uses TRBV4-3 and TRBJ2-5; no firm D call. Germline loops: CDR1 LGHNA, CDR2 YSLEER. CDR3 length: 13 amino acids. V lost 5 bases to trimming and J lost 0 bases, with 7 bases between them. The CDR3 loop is CASSLGNQETQYF. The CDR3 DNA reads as TGCGCCAGCAGCTTAGGCAACCAAGAGACCCAGTACTTC.

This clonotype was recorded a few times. CDR3 residues: CAISESKEESGVSGANVLTF. CDR3 nucleotide sequence: TGTGCCATCAGTGAGTCGAAGGAGGAGTCGGGGGTCTCTGGGGCCAACGTCCTGACTTTC. This chain connects TRBV10-3 to TRBJ2-6; D may be TRBD2 (6 bases). V lost 0 bases to trimming and J lost 0 bases, with 18 bases between them. The CDR3 consists of 20 residues. Germline V gene data show CDR1 as ENHRY and CDR2 as SYGVKD.

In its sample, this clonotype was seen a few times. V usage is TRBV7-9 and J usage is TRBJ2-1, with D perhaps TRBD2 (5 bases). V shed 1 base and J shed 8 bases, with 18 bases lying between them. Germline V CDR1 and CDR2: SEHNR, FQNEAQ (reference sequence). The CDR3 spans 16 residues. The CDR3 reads CASSLVMAREGDEQFF. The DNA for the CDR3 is TGTGCCAGCAGCTTAGTGATGGCTCGAGAGGGTGATGAGCAGTTCTTC.

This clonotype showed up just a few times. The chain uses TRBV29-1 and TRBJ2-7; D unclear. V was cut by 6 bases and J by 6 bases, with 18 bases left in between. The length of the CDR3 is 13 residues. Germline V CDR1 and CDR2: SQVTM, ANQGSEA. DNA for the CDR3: TGCAGCGTACCCACCGGAGACGATAGCGAGCAGTACTTC. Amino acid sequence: CSVPTGDDSEQYF.

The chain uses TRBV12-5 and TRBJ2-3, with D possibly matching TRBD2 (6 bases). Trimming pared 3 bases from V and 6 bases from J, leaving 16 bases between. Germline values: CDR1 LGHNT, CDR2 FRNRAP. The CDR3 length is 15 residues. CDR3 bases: TGTGCTAGTGGTTTTTCTGCGGGACCTGTCGATACGCAGTATTTT. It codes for CASGFSAGPVDTQYF.

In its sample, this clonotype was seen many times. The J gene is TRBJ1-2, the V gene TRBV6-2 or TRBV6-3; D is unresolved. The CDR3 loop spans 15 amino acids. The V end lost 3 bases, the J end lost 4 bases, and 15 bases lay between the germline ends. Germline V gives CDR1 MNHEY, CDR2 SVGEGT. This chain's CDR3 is CASSYPPDRVYGYTF. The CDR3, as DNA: TGTGCCAGCAGTTATCCTCCCGATCGGGTCTATGGCTACACCTTC.

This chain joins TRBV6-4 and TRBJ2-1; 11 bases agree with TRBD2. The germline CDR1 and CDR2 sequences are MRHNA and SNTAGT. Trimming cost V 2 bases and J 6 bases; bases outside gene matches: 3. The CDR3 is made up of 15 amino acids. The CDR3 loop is CASSDGLAGGNEQFF. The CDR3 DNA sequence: TGTGCCAGCAGTGACGGTCTAGCGGGAGGCAATGAGCAGTTCTTC.